This T cell receptor (beta chain) stems from a study of T cells after yellow fever vaccination. A single record per CDR3 protein comes from TCRdb applying MiXCR to the 5' RACE reads. The table includes roughly 50,000 distinct CDR3 sequences, 6% to 8% detected once. At least ten counts were recorded for this clonotype. Its antigen is not identified. Study-wide findings and caveats: Although most clonotypes did not, a small share appeared in both CD4 and CD8 compartments.

Germline CDR1 reads SNHLY; CDR2 reads FYNNEI. The CDR3 runs 13 residues. With 7 bases removed from V and 5 bases from J, the gap between germline ends came to 11 bases. The material sequenced was CD8+ T cells sorted from PBMCs, taken less than 18 days after the first yellow fever vaccination. The sequence was obtained from a man aged 18 to 29 who received the YFV17D yellow fever vaccine. The chain recombines TRBV2 with TRBJ2-2, with D possibly TRBD2 on 5 matching bases. CDR3 in amino acids: CASIRTGTGELFF. As DNA, the CDR3 is TGTGCCAGCATTAGGACGGGAACCGGGGAGCTGTTTTTT.